The entry that follows covers one T cell receptor beta chain sequence. Its antigen is as yet unknown. TCRdb independently ran MiXCR on the 5' RACE reads; one entry per CDR3 protein. The repertoire holds over 30,000 distinct CDR3 sequences, 13% seen once, with 25% to 40% in the top ten. Germline V CDR1 and CDR2: ENHRY, SYGVKD. V shed 10 bases and J 4 bases; nucleotides not matched to a gene: 2. The CDR3 spans 11 residues. The sample belongs to a study of CD8 T cells in ankylosing spondylitis. Study-wide points: What seemed typical of ankylosing spondylitis blood was a TCR beta motif built from about 8 highly homologous variants.

The gene calls are TRBV10-3 and TRBJ2-7; the match to TRBD2 covers 9 bases. The sequenced sample consisted of synovial fluid, either unsorted or a sorted T cell fraction (not recorded which). This clonotype was obtained from a male donor with ankylosing spondylitis. The CDR3 protein is CATLAGYEQYF. In DNA form, the CDR3 reads TGTGCCACCCTAGCGGGGTACGAGCAGTACTTC.